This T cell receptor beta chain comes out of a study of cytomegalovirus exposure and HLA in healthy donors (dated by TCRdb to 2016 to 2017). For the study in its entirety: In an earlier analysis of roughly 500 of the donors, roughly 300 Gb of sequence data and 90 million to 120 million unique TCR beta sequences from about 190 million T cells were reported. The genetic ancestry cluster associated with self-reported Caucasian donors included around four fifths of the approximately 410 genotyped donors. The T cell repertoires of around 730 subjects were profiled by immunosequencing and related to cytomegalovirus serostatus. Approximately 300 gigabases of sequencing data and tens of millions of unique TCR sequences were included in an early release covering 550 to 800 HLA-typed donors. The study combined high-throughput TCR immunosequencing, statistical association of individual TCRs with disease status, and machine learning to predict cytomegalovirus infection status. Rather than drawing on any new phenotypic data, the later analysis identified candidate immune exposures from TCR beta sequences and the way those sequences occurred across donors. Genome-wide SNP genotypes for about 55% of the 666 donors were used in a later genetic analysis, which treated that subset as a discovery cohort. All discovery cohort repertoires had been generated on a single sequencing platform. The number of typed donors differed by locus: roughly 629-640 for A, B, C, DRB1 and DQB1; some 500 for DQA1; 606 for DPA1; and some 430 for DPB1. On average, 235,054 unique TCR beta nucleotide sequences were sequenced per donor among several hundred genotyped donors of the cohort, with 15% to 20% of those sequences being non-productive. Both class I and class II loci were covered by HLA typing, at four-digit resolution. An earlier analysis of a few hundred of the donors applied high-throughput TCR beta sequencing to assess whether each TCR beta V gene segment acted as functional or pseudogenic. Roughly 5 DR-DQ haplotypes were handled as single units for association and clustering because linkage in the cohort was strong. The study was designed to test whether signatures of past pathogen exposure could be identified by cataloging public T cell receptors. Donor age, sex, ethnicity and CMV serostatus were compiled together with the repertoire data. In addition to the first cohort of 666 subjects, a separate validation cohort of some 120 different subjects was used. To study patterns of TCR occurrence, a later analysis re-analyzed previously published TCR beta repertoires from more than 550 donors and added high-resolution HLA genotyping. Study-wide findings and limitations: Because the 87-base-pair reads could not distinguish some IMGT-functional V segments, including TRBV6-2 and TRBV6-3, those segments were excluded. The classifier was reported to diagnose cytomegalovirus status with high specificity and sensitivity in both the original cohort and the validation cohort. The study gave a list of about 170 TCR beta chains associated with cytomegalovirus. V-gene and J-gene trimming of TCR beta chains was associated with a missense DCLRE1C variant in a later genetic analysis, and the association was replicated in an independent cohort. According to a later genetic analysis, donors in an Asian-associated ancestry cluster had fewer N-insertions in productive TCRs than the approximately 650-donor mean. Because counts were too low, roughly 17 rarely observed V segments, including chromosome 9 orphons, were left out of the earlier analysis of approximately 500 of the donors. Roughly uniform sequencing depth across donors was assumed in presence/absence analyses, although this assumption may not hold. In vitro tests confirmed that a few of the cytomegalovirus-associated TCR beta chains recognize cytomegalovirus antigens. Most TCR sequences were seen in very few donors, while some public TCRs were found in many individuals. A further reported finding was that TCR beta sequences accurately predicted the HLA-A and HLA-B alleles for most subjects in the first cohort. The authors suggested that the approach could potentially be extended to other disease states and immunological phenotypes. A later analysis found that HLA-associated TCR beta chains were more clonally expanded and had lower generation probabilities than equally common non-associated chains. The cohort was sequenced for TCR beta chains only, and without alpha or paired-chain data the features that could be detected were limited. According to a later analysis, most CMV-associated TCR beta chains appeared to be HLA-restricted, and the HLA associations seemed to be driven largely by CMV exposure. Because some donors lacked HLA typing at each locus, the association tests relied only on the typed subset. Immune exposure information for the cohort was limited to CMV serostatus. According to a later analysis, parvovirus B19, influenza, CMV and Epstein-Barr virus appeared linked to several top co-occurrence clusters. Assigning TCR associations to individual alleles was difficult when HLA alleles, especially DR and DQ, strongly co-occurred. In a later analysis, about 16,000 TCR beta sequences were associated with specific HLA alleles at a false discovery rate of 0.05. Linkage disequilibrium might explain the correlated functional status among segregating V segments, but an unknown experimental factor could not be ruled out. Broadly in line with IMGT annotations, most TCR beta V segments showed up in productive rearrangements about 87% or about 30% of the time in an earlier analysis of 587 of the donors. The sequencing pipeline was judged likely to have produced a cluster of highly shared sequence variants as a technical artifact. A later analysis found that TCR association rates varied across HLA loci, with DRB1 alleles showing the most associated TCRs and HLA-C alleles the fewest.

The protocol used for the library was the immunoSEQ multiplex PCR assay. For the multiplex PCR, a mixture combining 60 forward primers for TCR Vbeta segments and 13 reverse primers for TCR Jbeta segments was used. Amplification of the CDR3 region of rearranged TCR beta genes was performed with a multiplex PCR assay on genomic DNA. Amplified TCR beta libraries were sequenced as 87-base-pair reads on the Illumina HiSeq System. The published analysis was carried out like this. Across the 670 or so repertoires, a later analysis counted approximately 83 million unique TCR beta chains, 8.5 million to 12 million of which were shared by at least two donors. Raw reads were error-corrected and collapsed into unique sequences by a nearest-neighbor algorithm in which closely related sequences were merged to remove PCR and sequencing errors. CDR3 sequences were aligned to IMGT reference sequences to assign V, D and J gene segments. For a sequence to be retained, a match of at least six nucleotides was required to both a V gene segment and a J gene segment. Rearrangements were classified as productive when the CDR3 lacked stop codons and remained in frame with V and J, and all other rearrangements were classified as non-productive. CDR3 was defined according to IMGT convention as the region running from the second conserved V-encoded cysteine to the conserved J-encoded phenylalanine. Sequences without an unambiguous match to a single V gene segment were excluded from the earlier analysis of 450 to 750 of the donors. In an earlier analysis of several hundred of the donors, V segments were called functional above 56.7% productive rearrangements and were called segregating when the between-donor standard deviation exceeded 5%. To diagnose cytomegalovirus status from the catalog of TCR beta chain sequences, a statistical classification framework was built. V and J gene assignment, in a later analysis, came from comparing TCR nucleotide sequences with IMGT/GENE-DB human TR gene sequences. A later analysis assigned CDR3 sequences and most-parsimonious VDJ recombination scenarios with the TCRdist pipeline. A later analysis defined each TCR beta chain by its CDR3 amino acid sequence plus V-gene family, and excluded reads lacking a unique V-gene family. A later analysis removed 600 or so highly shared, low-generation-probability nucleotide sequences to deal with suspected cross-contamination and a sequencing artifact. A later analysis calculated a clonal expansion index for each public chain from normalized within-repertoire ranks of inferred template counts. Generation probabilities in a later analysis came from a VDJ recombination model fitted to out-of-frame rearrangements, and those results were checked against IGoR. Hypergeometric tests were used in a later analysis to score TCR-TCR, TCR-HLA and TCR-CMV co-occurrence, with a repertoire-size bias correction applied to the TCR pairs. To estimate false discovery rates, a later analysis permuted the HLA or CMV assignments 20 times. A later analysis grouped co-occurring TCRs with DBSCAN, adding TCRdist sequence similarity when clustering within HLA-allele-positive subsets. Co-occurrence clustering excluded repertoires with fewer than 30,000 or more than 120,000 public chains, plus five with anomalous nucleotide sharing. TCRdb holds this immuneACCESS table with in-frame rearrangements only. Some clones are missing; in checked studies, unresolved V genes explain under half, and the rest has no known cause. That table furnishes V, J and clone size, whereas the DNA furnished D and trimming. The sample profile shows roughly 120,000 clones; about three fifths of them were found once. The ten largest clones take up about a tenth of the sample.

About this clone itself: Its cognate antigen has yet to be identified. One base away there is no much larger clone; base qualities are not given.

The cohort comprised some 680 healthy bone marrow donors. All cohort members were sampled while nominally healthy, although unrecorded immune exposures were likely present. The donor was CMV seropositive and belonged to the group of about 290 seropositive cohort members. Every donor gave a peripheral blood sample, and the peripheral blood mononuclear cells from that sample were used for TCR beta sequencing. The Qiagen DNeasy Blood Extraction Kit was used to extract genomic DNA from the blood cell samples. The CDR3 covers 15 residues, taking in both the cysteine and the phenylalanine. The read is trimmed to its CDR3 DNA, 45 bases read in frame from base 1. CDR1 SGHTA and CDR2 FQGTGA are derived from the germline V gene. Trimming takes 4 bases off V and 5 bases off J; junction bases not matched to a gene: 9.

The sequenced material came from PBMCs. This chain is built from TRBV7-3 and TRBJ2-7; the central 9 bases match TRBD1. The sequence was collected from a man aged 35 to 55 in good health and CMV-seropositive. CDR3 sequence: CASSSHTGTGHEQYF. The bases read TGTGCCAGCAGCTCGCACACCGGGACAGGGCACGAGCAGTACTTC.